Listed here is a single TCR beta chain. This clonotype was observed once. Its target antigen remains unknown. Qualities for individual bases were not recorded, and no much larger clone is one base off. On its own, one read is weak support. A constant-region primer and ProtoScript II reverse transcriptase were used to reverse-transcribe TCRbeta-specific cDNA from around 480 ng total RNA. Three nested multiplex PCR rounds, following a slightly modified ARM-PCR procedure, were used to build the TCRbeta libraries. Each of the first two PCR rounds ran for roughly 9 cycles using multiplex TRBV1-TRBV30 forward primers together with a Cbeta reverse primer. Sample barcodes and Illumina adapters were attached in a final 25-cycle PCR using Deep VentR polymerase. Before sequencing, amplicons of 200-500 bp were gel-purified using a QIAquick gel extraction kit. An Illumina HiSeq 2500 was used to sequence the TCRbeta amplicons with 250-bp paired-end reads. Under the source paper's analysis protocol: Reads were quality-trimmed with Trimmomatic v0.33, and paired reads were merged with FLASH v1.2.11 to recover full CDR3 sequences. V, D and J germline segments were assigned to the rearranged TCRbeta sequences by MiGEC v1.2.1b. Clonotype statistics and Shannon-Wiener diversity indices were calculated with VDJtools v1.0.0. Except for diversity analysis, only each sample's 250 most abundant clonotypes were used in subsequent analyses to reduce sampling bias. Using fastp trimming at Q25 and MiXCR clonotype assembly, TCRdb reanalyzed the public sequencing data and kept in-frame beta chains. Each entry merges the rows of one CDR3 protein and shows their most common DNA and genes. The V and J calls here are based on TCRdb, not the publication. The sample table holds more than 90,000 distinct CDR3 sequences, of which around two thirds were seen once. The ten top clones hold roughly 12% of the sample.

Total RNA and DNA were co-extracted without cell sorting from roughly 20-30 mg of bulk tissue using the AllPrep DNA/RNA mini kit. Between late 2015 and March 2016, about 5 patients in China with histopathologically diagnosed primary liver carcinoma had surgical resection. At the time of sampling, the patients were treatment-naive and had chronic HBV infection. Each tumor was sampled at five spatially separated regions: the tumor centre plus the superior, inferior, left-lateral and right-lateral poles. More than 80% viable tumor cells were found by histology in every tumor sample. Fresh tumor and adjacent tissue pieces were bisected, with one half stored in RNAlater at -80 degrees C and the other half sent for histology. These data are taken from a study of tumor-infiltrating lymphocytes in primary liver carcinoma (TCRdb year 2017). For the wider study: Hepatocellular carcinoma (four) or combined HCC and intrahepatic cholangiocarcinoma (one) was present in the five patients, who were three men and two women aged 30 to 69 years. TCRbeta repertoire sequencing covered roughly 35 specimens from 5 patients: 25 or so tumor regions, 5 adjacent noncancerous liver tissues and 5 peripheral blood samples. Repertoires from technical replicates were highly reproducible, with mean shared-clone rates about 0.86 and correlation coefficients above 0.98. Each sample produced about 3.5 to 7.13 million productive TCRbeta reads, and read depth showed no significant difference between tissue types. The study combined TCRbeta repertoire sequencing, expression microarrays and whole-exome sequencing across five regions of each liver tumor, with adjacent normal tissue and blood. The five patients had tumors of stage T1-T3 N0M0, with maximum diameters ranging from about 4.2 to 10 cm. Agilent mRNA microarray profiling was performed on the roughly 24 tumor region samples to relate TCRbeta repertoire diversity to the local molecular phenotype.

The CDR3 runs 15 residues from the cysteine to the phenylalanine. Left in the record is the CDR3 DNA by itself, 45 bases read in frame from the first base. V is pruned by 10 bases and J by 4 bases, leaving 11 bases of the junction without a gene match. Study-level results and caveats: Only the TCR beta chain was sequenced, which likely underestimates true repertoire diversity because unpaired alpha chains were not captured. The study included only a few patients, and the authors note findings should be validated in a larger study. The top 250 clones made up a significantly larger repertoire fraction in tumors than in blood (p = 0.039). Repertoire overlap was higher between tumor regions (mean about 36%) than tumor-adjacent (approximately 17%) or tumor-blood (14%) pairs, consistent with antigen-driven expansion. Because the samples were bulk and unsorted, CD4+ and CD8+ T cell repertoires could not be compared. Only about 8-24% of top clones were present in all five regions of a tumor, suggesting spatial heterogeneity of tumor-infiltrating T cells.

This receptor was taken from a woman aged 60-75 years with primary liver carcinoma and hepatitis B virus infection. Sequenced material: liver tumor tissue from sampling region 2. What the cell subset or site label conveys for this sample: tumor region T2, inferior pole. In this chain, TRBV12-3 or TRBV12-4 is recombined with TRBJ2-2, and 8 junction bases match TRBD1. The CDR3 region: CAIRELQGGTGELFF. In nucleotide form, the sequence is TGTGCCATCAGGGAACTACAGGGGGGCACCGGGGAGCTGTTTTTT.